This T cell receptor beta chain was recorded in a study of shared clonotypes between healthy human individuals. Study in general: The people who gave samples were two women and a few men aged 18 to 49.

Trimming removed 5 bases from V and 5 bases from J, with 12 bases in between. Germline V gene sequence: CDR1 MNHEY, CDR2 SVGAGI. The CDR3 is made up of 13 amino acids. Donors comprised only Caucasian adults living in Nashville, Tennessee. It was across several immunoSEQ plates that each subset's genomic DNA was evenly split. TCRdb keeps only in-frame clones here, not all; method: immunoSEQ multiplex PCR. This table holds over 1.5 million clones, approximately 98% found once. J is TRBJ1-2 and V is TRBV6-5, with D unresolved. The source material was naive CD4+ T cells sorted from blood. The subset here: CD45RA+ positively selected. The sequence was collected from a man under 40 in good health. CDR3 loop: CASSGSRSYGYTF. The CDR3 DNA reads TGTGCCAGCAGTGGTAGTCGTTCTTATGGCTACACCTTC.